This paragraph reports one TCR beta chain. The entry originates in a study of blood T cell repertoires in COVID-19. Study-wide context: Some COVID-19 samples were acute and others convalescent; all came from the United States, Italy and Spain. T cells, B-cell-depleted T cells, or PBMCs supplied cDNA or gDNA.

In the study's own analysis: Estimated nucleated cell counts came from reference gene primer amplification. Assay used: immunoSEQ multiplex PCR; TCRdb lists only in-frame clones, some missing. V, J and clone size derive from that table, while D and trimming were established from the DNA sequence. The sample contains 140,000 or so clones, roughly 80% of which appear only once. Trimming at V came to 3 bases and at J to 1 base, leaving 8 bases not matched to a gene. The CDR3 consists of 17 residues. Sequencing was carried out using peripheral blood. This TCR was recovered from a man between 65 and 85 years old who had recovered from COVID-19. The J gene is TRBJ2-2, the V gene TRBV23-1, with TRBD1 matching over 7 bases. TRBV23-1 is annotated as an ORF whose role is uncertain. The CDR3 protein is CASSQPTGTVNTGELFF. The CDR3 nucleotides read TGCGCCAGCAGTCAGCCAACCGGGACAGTGAACACCGGGGAGCTGTTTTTT.